Below, 30 T cell receptor beta chains from the same sample are listed, as sequenced in a study of shared clonotypes between healthy human individuals. Naivety among CD8 cells was defined by CD45RO negativity and positive CCR7 selection, thereby excluding terminally differentiated effector memory CD45RA+ cells. The method was immunoSEQ multiplex PCR; TCRdb's version includes in-frame clones alone and lacks a portion of them. This sample carries 1.5 million to 2.5 million clones, over 85% of them seen once, and the ten largest clones take under 1.5%. Sequenced: naive CD8+ T cells sorted from blood. Receptor source: a man younger than 30 in good health.

About this clone: Other nucleotide sequences from this sample produce the same CDR3. The chain combines TRBV7-9 with TRBJ2-2; D is uncertain. The germline V gene has CDR1 SEHNR and CDR2 FQNEAQ (reference sequence). The CDR3 covers 15 residues. Trimming took 0 bases from V and 2 from J, leaving 7 bases between them. DNA for the CDR3: TGTGCCAGCAGCTTAGCGGGCAGTAACACCGGGGAGCTGTTTTTT. Encoded protein: CASSLAGSNTGELFF.

The J gene is TRBJ2-3, the V gene TRBV19; weak D call: TRBD2 (5 bases). The CDR3 is 16 residues long. V lost 3 bases and J 2 bases, leaving 15 bases between the germline ends. Looked up from germline, CDR1 is LNHDA and CDR2 is SQIVND (reference sequence). CDR3 in amino acids: CASSIPRAELTDTQYF. The CDR3 DNA sequence: TGTGCCAGTAGTATTCCGCGAGCGGAGCTCACAGATACGCAGTATTTT.

V gene TRBV6-1 combines with J gene TRBJ2-1; either TRBD1 or TRBD2 may fit D (5 bases each). Between the trimmed V and J ends, which lost 6 bases and 10 bases, there was a span of 16 bases. CDR1 and CDR2 from the germline V gene are MNHNS and SASEGT. The CDR3 runs to 13 residues. CDR3 sequence (DNA): TGTGCCAGCAGCGCCGTCGACGGGACGGAGCAGTTCTTC. Its protein is CASSAVDGTEQFF.

A note on this clone: The sample carries other DNA sequences with the same CDR3. The V call is TRBV6-5, the J call TRBJ2-7; 8 bases are a match to TRBD1. CDR3 length: 15 residues. The junction had 4 bases not matched to a gene; V was cut back by 0 bases and J by 3 bases. Looked up from germline, CDR1 is MNHEY and CDR2 is SVGAGI. The DNA for the CDR3 is TGTGCCAGCAGTTACTCGACAGGGGCGAGCTACGAGCAGTACTTC. It translates to CASSYSTGASYEQYF.

This chain uses TRBV4-1 with TRBJ2-7; D gene ambiguous. CDR1 is MGHRA and CDR2 is YSYEKL in the germline V gene. The CDR3 sequence is 15 residues long. V was clipped by 4 bases and J by 0 bases, with 13 bases between them. In DNA form, the CDR3 reads TGCGCCAGCAGCCCCGCGCTGGTTAGCTCCTACGAGCAGTACTTC. Its translation: CASSPALVSSYEQYF.

This chain connects TRBV4-1 to TRBJ1-6; D is possibly TRBD1 (6 bases). The length of the CDR3 is 19 residues. V was trimmed by 1 base and J by 0 bases, leaving 16 bases between them. CDR1 is MGHRA, CDR2 YSYEKL, per germline. Here the CDR3 reads CASSQVPGTGSSYNSPLHF. The CDR3 DNA reads TGCGCCAGCAGCCAAGTACCTGGCACAGGGAGCTCCTATAATTCACCCCTCCACTTT.

J is TRBJ1-1 and V is TRBV27; D is perhaps TRBD1 (6 bases). The V and J ends lost 7 bases and 1 base respectively, with 13 bases between them. The CDR3 is 14 residues long. Germline CDR1 is MNHEY and CDR2 is SMNVEV (reference sequence). CDR3 in DNA: TGTGCCAGCATGGAGCAGGGGCCGAACACTGAAGCTTTCTTT. Translation: CASMEQGPNTEAFF.

This clone was observed a single time. The chain combines TRBV9 with TRBJ2-7; either TRBD1 or TRBD2 may fit D (5 bases each). CDR3 length: 15 residues. The V end was cut by 0 bases, the J end by 1 base, with 11 bases between. Germline V gene data show CDR1 as SGDLS and CDR2 as YYNGEE. In nucleotides, the CDR3 is TGTGCCAGCAGCGTAGGGGACGCCGTATCCTACGAGCAGTACTTC. This translates into CASSVGDAVSYEQYF. Full variable domain (rest looked up from reference TRBV9 and TRBJ2-7): DSGVTQTPKHLITATGQRVTLRCSPRSGDLSVYWYQQSLDQGLQFLIQYYNGEERAKGNILERFSAQQFPDLHSELNLSSLELGDSALYFCASSVGDAVSYEQYFGPGTRLTVT.

This chain joins TRBV7-9 and TRBJ2-5, with TRBD2 matching 13 bases. Germline V gene lookup returns CDR1 SEHNR and CDR2 FQNEAQ (reference sequence). This CDR3 is 19 amino acids long. V gave up 5 bases and J gave up 1 base; unmatched junction bases: 13. The CDR3 is CASSPPGLAGNPLQETQYF. CDR3 in DNA: TGTGCCAGCAGCCCCCCGGGACTAGCGGGGAACCCACTCCAAGAGACCCAGTACTTC.

This rearrangement joins TRBV2 to TRBJ2-7; D is unresolved. Germline CDR1 reads SNHLY; CDR2 reads FYNNEI. The CDR3 totals 13 residues. Trimming removed 6 bases at V and 2 bases at J, with 11 bases between. The CDR3 here is CASRPRLAYEQYF. The CDR3 DNA is TGTGCCAGCAGACCTCGACTGGCCTACGAGCAGTACTTC.

Only a few counts were recorded for this clone. The same CDR3 arises from other DNA sequences in this sample as well. V is TRBV9 and J is TRBJ2-2; D remains ambiguous. The length of the CDR3 is 11 residues. The germline V gene has CDR1 SGDLS and CDR2 YYNGEE. V shed 3 bases and J shed 5 bases, with 2 bases lying between them. Here the CDR3 reads CASSDTGELFF. The CDR3 nucleotides are TGTGCCAGCAGCGATACCGGGGAGCTGTTTTTT. Variable domain in full (rest from reference TRBV9 and TRBJ2-2): DSGVTQTPKHLITATGQRVTLRCSPRSGDLSVYWYQQSLDQGLQFLIQYYNGEERAKGNILERFSAQQFPDLHSELNLSSLELGDSALYFCASSDTGELFFGEGSRLTVL.

The genes are TRBV9 and TRBJ2-3; 8 nucleotides agree with TRBD2. The junction had 6 bases not matched to a gene; V was cut back by 0 bases and J by 0 bases. Germline V gene sequence: CDR1 SGDLS, CDR2 YYNGEE. The CDR3 totals 17 residues. CDR3 DNA sequence: TGTGCCAGCAGCGTAGCCCGGGGGGGACTCAGCACAGATACGCAGTATTTT. It is translated as CASSVARGGLSTDTQYF.

The chain joins TRBV4-1 to TRBJ2-5; 9 positions match TRBD2. This CDR3 spans 15 amino acids. Trimming took 3 bases from V and 4 from J; bases not matched to a gene: 6. The germline V gene encodes CDR1 MGHRA and CDR2 YSYEKL. CDR3 coding DNA: TGCGCCAGCAGCCATTTGGGACTAGCTCCAGAGACCCAGTACTTC. Protein: CASSHLGLAPETQYF.

V is TRBV7-9 and J is TRBJ1-1; D not resolved. This CDR3 region has 15 residues. Deletions cut 5 bases from V and 1 base from J, with 14 bases between. Germline V gene sequence: CDR1 SEHNR, CDR2 FQNEAQ (reference sequence). The CDR3 loop reads CASSPPAWGNTEAFF. The CDR3 nucleotides read TGTGCCAGCAGCCCGCCCGCTTGGGGGAACACTGAAGCTTTCTTT.

This clone was recorded only once. The J gene is TRBJ1-6, the V gene TRBV7-8; weak D call: TRBD1 (5 bases). This CDR3 spans 16 amino acids. V dropped 4 bases and J dropped 3 bases, with 13 bases sitting between them. The germline V gene encodes CDR1 SGHVS and CDR2 FQNEAQ. The CDR3 nucleotides read TGTGCCAGCAGCTCCGGGGGAGAAAACTATAATTCACCCCTCCACTTT. This codes for CASSSGGENYNSPLHF. Filled out from reference TRBV7-8 and TRBJ1-6, the complete variable domain reads GAGVSQSPRYKVAKRGQDVALRCDPISGHVSLFWYQQALGQGPEFLTYFQNEAQLDKSGLPSDRFFAERPEGSVSTLKIQRTQQEDSAVYLCASSSGGENYNSPLHFGNGTRLTVT.

This chain links TRBV6-6 with TRBJ1-1; D gene unclear. This CDR3 has 12 amino acids. The ends were cut back, 4 bases at V and 6 bases at J, with 9 bases in the middle. Germline-derived CDR1 and CDR2 are MNHNY and SVGAGI (reference sequence). The CDR3 DNA reads TGTGCCAGCAGTTCCCCGGAGCCTGAAGCTTTCTTT. This codes for CASSSPEPEAFF.

The chain recombines TRBV4-2 with TRBJ2-3; 9 bases map to TRBD2. This CDR3 comprises 17 residues. Trimming removed 0 bases from V and 0 bases from J; junction bases left unmatched: 4. The germline V gene encodes CDR1 LGHNA and CDR2 YNFKEQ. The CDR3 DNA reads TGTGCCAGCAGCCAAGAGCTAGCGGGGACGAGCACAGATACGCAGTATTTT. This gives the protein CASSQELAGTSTDTQYF.

J is TRBJ2-7 and V is TRBV6-5; tentative D call: TRBD2 (6 bases). Looked up from germline, CDR1 is MNHEY and CDR2 is SVGAGI. The V gene lost 2 bases and the J gene lost 4 bases, with 12 bases spanning the gap. The CDR3 spans 14 residues. The CDR3, as DNA: TGTGCCAGCAGTTACACGGACTATGGGTACGAGCAGTACTTC. This codes for CASSYTDYGYEQYF.

With regard to this clone: Distinct nucleotide sequences in the sample also encode this CDR3. The V gene is TRBV7-9, the J gene TRBJ2-3; 8 positions match TRBD1. The CDR3 runs to 15 residues. From germline, CDR1 is SEHNR and CDR2 FQNEAQ (reference sequence). V shed 5 bases and J 0 bases; nucleotides not matched to a gene: 4. Here the CDR3 reads CASSPGQDSTDTQYF. The CDR3, as DNA: TGTGCCAGCAGCCCGGGACAGGATAGCACAGATACGCAGTATTTT.

The chain has TRBV4-3 and TRBJ2-2, with 11 bases that match TRBD1. This CDR3 has 16 amino acids. Germline V gene data show CDR1 as LGHNA and CDR2 as YSLEER. V was pared by 4 bases and J by 5 bases, with 6 bases of the junction left unmatched. CDR3 nucleotide sequence: TGCGCCAGCAGCCCCGGGACAGGGGGAATGACCGGGGAGCTGTTTTTT. This encodes CASSPGTGGMTGELFF.

This clone appeared once. J is TRBJ2-1 and V is TRBV4-1; no clear D gene. This CDR3 has 14 amino acids. CDR1 and CDR2 (germline): MGHRA, YSYEKL. V lost 0 bases and J lost 11, with 14 bases in between. The CDR3 bases are TGCGCCAGCAGCCAAGAACCGACCGTACCGAAGCAGTTCTTC. This codes for CASSQEPTVPKQFF.

This chain joins TRBV6-1 and TRBJ1-5; D possibly corresponds to TRBD1 (6 bases). The germline V gene encodes CDR1 MNHNS and CDR2 SASEGT. This CDR3 has 16 residues. V was shortened by 2 bases and J by 1 base, with 12 bases between the two germline ends. For the CDR3, the DNA is TGTGCCAGCAGTGAAAAAACAGGGTGGAGCAATCAGCCCCAGCATTTT. It specifies CASSEKTGWSNQPQHF.

This chain links TRBV5-1 with TRBJ2-7; 8 bases agree with TRBD1. Per germline, CDR1 SGHRS and CDR2 YFSETQ. The trim removed 5 bases at V and 0 bases at J, leaving 4 bases unmatched. The CDR3 extends over 14 amino acids. The CDR3 nucleotides are TGCGCCAGCAGTGGGGACAGGCCCTCCTACGAGCAGTACTTC. Residues: CASSGDRPSYEQYF.

Note on this clone: This may be a read error: a much more frequent sequence differs by one nucleotide. This sample includes further DNA sequences coding for the same CDR3. The chain is built from TRBV6-1 and TRBJ1-2, with D tentatively TRBD1 (5 bases). CDR1 and CDR2 from the germline V gene are MNHNS and SASEGT. The CDR3 runs 15 residues. V was clipped by 3 bases and J by 8 bases, with 19 bases between them. The CDR3 DNA sequence: TGTGCCAGCAGTGATGGGCAGGGTCCAGCTCAGGGCTACACCTTC. Its translation is CASSDGQGPAQGYTF.

The genes are TRBV27 and TRBJ1-2, with 9 bases matching TRBD1. The CDR3 sequence is 13 residues long. Germline CDR1 reads MNHEY; CDR2 reads SMNVEV (reference sequence). V was pared by 3 bases and J by 8 bases, with 4 bases of the junction left unmatched. The CDR3 DNA reads as TGTGCCAGCAGTTTTTGGACAGGGGAAGGCTACACCTTC. Protein product: CASSFWTGEGYTF.

With regard to this clone: Germline and junction disagree at one end, which may indicate a read error. The chain recombines TRBV28 with TRBJ1-1; D is uncertain. Germline CDR1 is MDHEN and CDR2 is SYDVKM. This CDR3 spans 17 amino acids. CDR3 DNA sequence: TGTGCCAGCAGTCAACCCTTCGCGAAAGGGTCGAACGCTGAAGCTTTCTTT. Its protein product is CASSQPFAKGSNAEAFF.

The CDR3 coding sequence is TGTGCCAGCAGCTCCTGGACAGGGGGCACCGGGGAGCTGTTTTTT. Translated, it gives CASSSWTGGTGELFF. J is TRBJ2-2 and V is TRBV11-2; TRBD1 matches 10 bases. Germline CDR1 and CDR2: SGHAT and FQNNGV. The CDR3 runs 15 residues. Trimming at V came to 4 bases and at J to 4 bases, leaving 3 bases not matched to a gene.

This chain connects TRBV28 to TRBJ2-3; TRBD1 is a possible D gene (6 bases). From germline, CDR1 is MDHEN and CDR2 SYDVKM. The germline V and J ends were trimmed by 2 bases and 4 bases, with 10 bases remaining between them. This CDR3 spans 14 amino acids. CDR3 region: CASSLNRAADTQYF. The CDR3 nucleotides are TGTGCCAGCAGTTTAAACAGGGCAGCAGATACGCAGTATTTT.

The J gene is TRBJ1-5, the V gene TRBV2; TRBD1 matches at 8 bases. The length of the CDR3 is 14 residues. The germline gives CDR1 SNHLY, CDR2 FYNNEI. Losses at the gene ends were 2 bases for V and 6 bases for J; bases not matched to a gene: 3. This chain's CDR3 is CASSESGGLQPQHF. CDR3 sequence (DNA): TGTGCCAGCAGTGAATCAGGGGGCCTTCAGCCCCAGCATTTT.

This chain joins TRBV6-5 and TRBJ1-2; D is unresolved. The CDR3 runs 14 residues. Germline V gene sequence: CDR1 MNHEY, CDR2 SVGAGI. V shed 4 bases and J shed 1 base, with 10 bases lying between them. CDR3 nucleotides: TGTGCCAGCAGTTCCAAACAGCTTAACTATGGCTACACCTTC. This translates into CASSSKQLNYGYTF.